A selection of T cell receptor beta chains follows, all from one sample in a study of vaccination effects on CD4 cells after COVID-19. These receptors have no identified antigens. Assay used: immunoSEQ multiplex PCR; TCRdb lists only in-frame clones, some missing. This table has 50,000 to 75,000 clones, 65% to 80% appearing once. The specimen comprised CD4+ T cells from PBMCs cultured without peptide, sampled before COVID-19 vaccination. Source of these receptors: a human donor who received a COVID-19 vaccine. Each CDR3 is given with its conserved first and last residue. The D gene is left open where the match is weak. Part of the rows lack a size; the others show once, few, many or a class for expanded clones.

d_call j_call v_call clone_size cdr3_aa cdr3_nt
NA TRBJ1-6 TRBV5-4 NA CASSFFQGSPLHF TGTGCCAGCAGCTTTTTTCAGGGGTCACCCCTCCACTTT
NA TRBJ1-6 TRBV14 few CASSQEPRPNSPLHF TGTGCCAGCAGCCAAGAACCACGGCCCAATTCACCCCTCCACTTT
NA TRBJ1-3 TRBV27 NA CASSGSYSGNTIYF TGTGCCAGCAGTGGGTCCTACTCTGGAAACACCATATATTTT
NA TRBJ2-6 TRBV19 NA CASSAGTPRIGSGANVLTF TGTGCCAGTAGTGCCGGGACGCCCAGGATTGGCTCTGGGGCCAACGTCCTGACTTTC
NA TRBJ2-1 TRBV5-1 NA CASSLGTTYNEQFF TGCGCCAGCAGCTTGGGGACAACCTACAATGAGCAGTTCTTC
NA TRBJ2-3 TRBV5-1 once CASRKWTSTDTQYF TGCGCCAGCAGAAAGTGGACTAGCACAGATACGCAGTATTTT
TRBD1 TRBJ2-3 TRBV9 NA CASSAQGAGGDTQYF TGTGCCAGCAGCGCCCAGGGGGCCGGGGGAGATACGCAGTATTTT
TRBD2 TRBJ2-1 TRBV4-1 NA CASSPGTSGGAFWNEQFF TGCGCCAGCAGCCCCGGGACTAGCGGGGGGGCCTTTTGGAATGAGCAGTTCTTC
NA TRBJ1-2 TRBV5-1 few CASSKVGTASLSYGYTF TGCGCCAGCAGCAAGGTTGGGACGGCGAGCCTTAGCTATGGCTACACCTTC
NA TRBJ2-5 TRBV9 NA CASSVVMGGETQYF TGTGCCAGCAGCGTAGTCATGGGAGGAGAGACCCAGTACTTC
TRBD2 TRBJ2-2 TRBV10-1 NA CASSPAGASNTGELFF TGCGCCAGCAGTCCAGCGGGGGCTTCGAACACCGGGGAGCTGTTTTTT